The 4 T cell receptor beta chains in this list originate from one sample, sequenced in a study of blood T cell repertoires in COVID-19. Assay: immunoSEQ multiplex PCR; the TCRdb copy retains only in-frame clones and omits some. This sample has about 28,000 clones, with 75% to 90% found just once. The sequencing sample was made of peripheral blood. Every receptor here comes from a man in his fifties or sixties with active COVID-19.

The rearrangement uses TRBV11-2 and TRBJ2-1; D gene uncertain. The CDR3 totals 16 residues. Trimming shortened V by 5 bases and J by 6 bases, and 20 bases separated the two germline ends. Per the germline V gene, CDR1 is SGHAT and CDR2 is FQNNGV. This chain's CDR3 is CASSPRGEGSRNEQFF. The CDR3 region has the DNA TGTGCCAGCAGCCCTCGAGGAGAAGGCTCTCGCAATGAGCAGTTCTTC.

This clone has only one observation. The chain recombines TRBV5-6 with TRBJ1-5; D uncertain. Per the germline V gene, CDR1 is SGHDT and CDR2 is YYEEEE. V gave up 2 bases and J gave up 6 bases, with 6 bases separating them. The CDR3 has 12 residues. The CDR3 here is CASSFFSQPQHF. Written as DNA, the CDR3 is TGTGCCAGCAGCTTCTTCAGTCAGCCCCAGCATTTT.

This chain joins TRBV4-2 and TRBJ2-7, with 8 bases that match TRBD1. Germline CDR1 reads LGHNA; CDR2 reads YNFKEQ. With V trimmed by 4 bases and J by 5 bases, 13 bases remained unmatched. The CDR3 sequence is 16 residues long. The DNA of the CDR3 is TGTGCCAGCAGCCTAGGGGCAGGGGGCGTCGAAAACGAGCAGTACTTC. It translates to CASSLGAGGVENEQYF.

This clone is medium-sized in the sample. The chain combines TRBV5-1 with TRBJ2-7; TRBD2 aligns across 9 bases. The trim removed 0 bases at V and 0 bases at J, leaving 4 bases unmatched. Per germline, CDR1 SGHRS and CDR2 YFSETQ. The CDR3 extends over 16 amino acids. The CDR3 DNA is TGCGCCAGCAGCTTGGAGGCGGGGGGGAGCTCCTACGAGCAGTACTTC. This encodes CASSLEAGGSSYEQYF.